This T cell receptor beta chain was recorded in a study of blood T cell repertoires in COVID-19. About the research overall: Collection of acute and convalescent COVID-19 samples took place in the United States, Italy and Spain. Sample material is recorded as cDNA or gDNA derived from T cells, B-cell-depleted T cells, or PBMCs.

In the source study's methods: Estimated nucleated cell counts came from reference gene primer amplification. Generated by immunoSEQ multiplex PCR, the TCRdb table keeps only in-frame clones and is missing some. V, J and clone size reflect that table, while D and trimming were determined from the DNA. The data show over 65,000 clones, around 90% seen once. Material for sequencing was peripheral blood. The clonotype comes from a human donor in a cohort sampled during active COVID-19.

The CDR3 nucleotides are TGCGCCAGCAGCCAAGTTTCTCCACTAGCGGGGGAGACCCAGTACTTC. It yields the protein CASSQVSPLAGETQYF. The chain uses TRBV4-3 and TRBJ2-5; TRBD2 matches 10 bases. The germline gives CDR1 LGHNA, CDR2 YSLEER. V was pared by 1 base and J by 5 bases, with 7 bases of the junction left unmatched. This CDR3 contains 16 residues.